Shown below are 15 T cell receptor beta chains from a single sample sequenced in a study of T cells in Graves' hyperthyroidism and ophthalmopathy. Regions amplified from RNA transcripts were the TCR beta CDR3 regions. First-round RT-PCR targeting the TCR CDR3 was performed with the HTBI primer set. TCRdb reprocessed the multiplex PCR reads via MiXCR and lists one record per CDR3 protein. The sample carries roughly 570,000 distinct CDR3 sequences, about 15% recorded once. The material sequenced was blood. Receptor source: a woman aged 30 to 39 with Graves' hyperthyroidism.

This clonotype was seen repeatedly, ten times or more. The CDR3 bases are TGTGCCAGCAGTTCGCTACTAGCGGGAGATTGGGATGAGCAGTTCTTC. It specifies CASSSLLAGDWDEQFF. The chain employs TRBV27 and TRBJ2-1; 11 bases align to TRBD2. The CDR3 has 16 residues. Germline V gives CDR1 MNHEY, CDR2 SMNVEV (reference sequence). Unmatched junction bases numbered 10, after V lost 4 bases and J lost 8 bases.

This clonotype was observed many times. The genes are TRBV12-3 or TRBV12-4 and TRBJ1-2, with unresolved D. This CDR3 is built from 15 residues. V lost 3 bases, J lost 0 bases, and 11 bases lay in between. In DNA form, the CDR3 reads TGTGCCAGCAGTTTTGGTCTAGAAGCTAACTATGGCTACACCTTC. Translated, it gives CASSFGLEANYGYTF.

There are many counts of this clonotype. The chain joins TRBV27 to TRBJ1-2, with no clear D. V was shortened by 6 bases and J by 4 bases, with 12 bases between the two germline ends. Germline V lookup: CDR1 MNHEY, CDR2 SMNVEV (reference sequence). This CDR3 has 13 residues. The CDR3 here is CASSPQPTYGYTF. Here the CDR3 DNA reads TGTGCCAGCAGCCCCCAACCCACCTATGGCTACACCTTC.

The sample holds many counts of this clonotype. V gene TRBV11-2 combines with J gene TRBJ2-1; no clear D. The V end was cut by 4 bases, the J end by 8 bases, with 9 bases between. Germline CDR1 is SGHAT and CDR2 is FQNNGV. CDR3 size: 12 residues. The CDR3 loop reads CASSSRRDEQFF. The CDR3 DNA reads TGTGCCAGCAGCTCCCGAAGGGATGAGCAGTTCTTC.

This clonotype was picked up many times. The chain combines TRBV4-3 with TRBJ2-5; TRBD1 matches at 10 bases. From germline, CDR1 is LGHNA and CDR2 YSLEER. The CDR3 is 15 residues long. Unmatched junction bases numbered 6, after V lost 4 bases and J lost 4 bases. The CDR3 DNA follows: TGCGCCAGCAGCCTCCGGGACAGGGGTTTAGAGACCCAGTACTTC. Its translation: CASSLRDRGLETQYF.

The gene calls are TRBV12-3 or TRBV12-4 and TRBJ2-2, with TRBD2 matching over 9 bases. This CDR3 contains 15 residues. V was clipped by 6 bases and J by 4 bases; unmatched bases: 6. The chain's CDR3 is CASRTLAGSTGELFF. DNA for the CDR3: TGTGCCAGCAGAACACTAGCGGGTTCCACCGGGGAGCTGTTTTTT.

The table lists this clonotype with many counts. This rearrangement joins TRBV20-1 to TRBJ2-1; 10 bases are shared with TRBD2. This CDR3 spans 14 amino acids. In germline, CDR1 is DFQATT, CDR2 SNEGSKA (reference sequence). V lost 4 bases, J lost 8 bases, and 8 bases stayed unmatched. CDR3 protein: CSAKREGLSYEQFF. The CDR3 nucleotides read TGCAGTGCTAAGCGGGAGGGCCTATCCTATGAGCAGTTCTTC.

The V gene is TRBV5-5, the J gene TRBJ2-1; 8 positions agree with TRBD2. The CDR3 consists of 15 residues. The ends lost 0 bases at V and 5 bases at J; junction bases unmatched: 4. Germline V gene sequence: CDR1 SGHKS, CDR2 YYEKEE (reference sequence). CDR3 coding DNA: TGTGCCAGCAGCTTGGCCGGGACTAGGAACAATGAGCAGTTCTTC. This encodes CASSLAGTRNNEQFF.

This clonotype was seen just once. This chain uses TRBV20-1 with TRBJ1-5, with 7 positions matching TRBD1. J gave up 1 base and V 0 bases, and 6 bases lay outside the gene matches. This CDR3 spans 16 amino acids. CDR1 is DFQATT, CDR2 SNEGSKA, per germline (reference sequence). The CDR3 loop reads CSARDRAGGSNQPQHF. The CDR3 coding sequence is TGCAGTGCTAGAGATAGGGCAGGGGGGAGCAATCAGCCCCAGCATTTT.

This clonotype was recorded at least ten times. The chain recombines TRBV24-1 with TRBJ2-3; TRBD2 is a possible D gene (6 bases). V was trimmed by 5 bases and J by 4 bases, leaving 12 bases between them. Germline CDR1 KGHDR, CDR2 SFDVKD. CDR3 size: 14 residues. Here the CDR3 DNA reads TGTGCCACCAGTGCCGGAGGGAGCGCAGATACGCAGTATTTT. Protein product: CATSAGGSADTQYF.

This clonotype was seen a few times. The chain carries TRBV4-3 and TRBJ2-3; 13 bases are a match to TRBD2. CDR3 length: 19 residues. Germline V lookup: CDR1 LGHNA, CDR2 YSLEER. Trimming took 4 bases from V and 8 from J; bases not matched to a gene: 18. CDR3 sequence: CASSPGLAGARAPPATQYF. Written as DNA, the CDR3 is TGCGCCAGCAGCCCCGGACTAGCGGGAGCACGAGCCCCACCGGCTACGCAGTATTTT.

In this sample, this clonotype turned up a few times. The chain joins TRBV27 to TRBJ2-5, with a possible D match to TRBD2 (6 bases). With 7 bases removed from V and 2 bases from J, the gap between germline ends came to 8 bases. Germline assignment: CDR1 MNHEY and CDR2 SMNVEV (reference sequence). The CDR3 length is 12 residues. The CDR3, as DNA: TGTGCCAGCAAGGGAGGACAAGAGACCCAGTACTTC. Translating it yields CASKGGQETQYF.

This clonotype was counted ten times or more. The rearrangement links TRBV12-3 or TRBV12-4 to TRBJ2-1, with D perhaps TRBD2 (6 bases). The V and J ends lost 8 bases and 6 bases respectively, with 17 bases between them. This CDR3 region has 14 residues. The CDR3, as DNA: TGTGCCAGCTCCTGGCGGGGCGGTCCCAATGAGCAGTTCTTC. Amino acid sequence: CASSWRGGPNEQFF.

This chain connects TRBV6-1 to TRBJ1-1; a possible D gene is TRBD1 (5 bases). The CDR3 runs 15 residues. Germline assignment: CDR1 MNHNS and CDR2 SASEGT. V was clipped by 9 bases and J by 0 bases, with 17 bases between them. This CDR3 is CASSPVDNLNTEAFF. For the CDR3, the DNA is TGTGCCAGTTCCCCCGTGGACAACTTGAACACTGAAGCTTTCTTT.

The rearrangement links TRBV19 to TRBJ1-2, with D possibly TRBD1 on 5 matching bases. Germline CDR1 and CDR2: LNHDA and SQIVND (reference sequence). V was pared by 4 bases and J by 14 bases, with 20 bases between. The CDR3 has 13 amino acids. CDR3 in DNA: TGTGCCAGTAGTACCACCCTCGGGACGGGTGATACCTTC. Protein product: CASSTTLGTGDTF.